This note documents a single T cell receptor (beta chain) sequence. This specimen belongs to a study of blood T cell repertoires in COVID-19. About the research overall: From T cells, B-cell-depleted T cells, or PBMCs came the material, which was cDNA or gDNA.

Sequencing was performed with immunoSEQ multiplex PCR; in TCRdb, only in-frame clones are kept and a portion is missing. Of some 250,000 clones listed, around 81% were seen once; the top ten hold less than 5.5%. There are 14 residues in the CDR3. Trimming cost V 5 bases and J 8 bases, with 15 bases left between them. Germline CDR1 is LNHDA and CDR2 is SQIVND (reference sequence). The genes are TRBV19 and TRBJ1-4; D remains unclear. This TCR came from a man over 45 with active or convalescent COVID-19. The specimen sequenced was peripheral blood. The CDR3 DNA reads TGTGCCAGTAGTGGGAGATTCGGAACGGAAAAACTGTTTTTT. Encoded protein: CASSGRFGTEKLFF.